This T cell receptor beta chain was sequenced for a study of early T cells in non-severe SARS-CoV-2 infection. Looking at the study overall: RNA in bulk from unsorted whole blood was sequenced, and chains were unpaired. Study-wide points: There was a bias toward anti-spike CD8 responses in VDJdb matching, which missed private and CD4 specificities.

This clonotype appeared a few times. Its antigen remains unknown. Germline assignment: CDR1 SGHNT and CDR2 YYREEE (reference sequence). This CDR3 spans 11 amino acids. V was shortened by 1 base and J by 4 bases, with 3 bases between the two germline ends. Researchers tagged individual cDNA molecules with unique molecular identifiers. Via MiXCR, TCRdb re-called the 5' RACE reads, giving one row per CDR3 protein. The sample shows tens of thousands of distinct CDR3 sequences, approximately 10% of them seen only once. The rearrangement uses TRBV5-4 and TRBJ2-7, with unresolved D. The origin of this receptor is an adult who was a healthcare worker with PCR-confirmed SARS-CoV-2 infection or an uninfected control (not recorded which). Sequencing used whole blood. CDR3 bases: TGTGCCAGCAGCTTGTATTACGAGCAGTACTTC. Translating gives CASSLYYEQYF.